This paragraph covers one T cell receptor (beta chain) sequence. This clonotype was found a few times. The clone's antigen remains unknown. No per-base quality is available; no much larger clone lies one base away. These data belong to a study of identical twins (dated by TCRdb to the mid-2010s). Regarding the complete study: TCR alpha and beta repertoires from monozygotic twins, unrelated adults of various ages and cord blood were deep-sequenced to test whether fetal clonotypes persist. To rule out contamination, the twin experiments were replicated at different times with different library preparation protocols. What the research found in general, with its limitations: Invariant T cells such as MAIT and iNKT could partly confound zero-insertion analyses, though diverse VJ usage argued against this for most clonotypes. Out-of-frame TCR alpha sequences shared between twins showed an excess of low generation-probability sequences compared with coincidental sharing between unrelated individuals. Abundant cord blood beta clonotypes had fewer insertions, young adult naive repertoires showed a similar but weaker trend, and memory repertoires showed no such trend. Because the same donors could not be followed over many years, conclusions were based on cross-sectional statistical analysis. In beta out-of-frame sequences, excess twin sharing was weaker, because having fewer shared sequences lowered the signal-to-noise ratio. In monozygotic twins, recombination models systematically underestimated out-of-frame TCR alpha sharing, but the models matched the sharing seen between unrelated individuals.

Reading the germline V gene (reference sequence) gives CDR1 DFQATT and CDR2 SNEGSKA. The CDR3, cysteine through phenylalanine, is 13 amino acids long. Solely the CDR3 DNA is kept, with 39 bases framed from the first base. V is clipped by 6 bases and J by 1 base, and the sequence between their germline boundaries is 11 bases long. The library was produced with 5' RACE. The sequencer listed for this sample is Illumina HiSeq 2000. Template switching introduced a universal primer binding site; the final cDNA contained a unique molecular identifier, enabling accurate counting of TCR cDNA molecules. Specific primers in the conserved constant-segment region were used to synthesize first-strand cDNA for the TCR alpha and beta chains. To control for contamination, every cDNA library carried two barcodes: a SMART-Mk sample barcode plus Illumina barcodes. TruSeq adapter sequences and Illumina sample barcodes were added in two successive PCR steps. The TCR alpha and beta cDNA libraries were sequenced on the Illumina HiSeq platform using custom primers. The authors' analysis ran thus. MiGEC processed the raw reads to extract unique molecular identifiers, while MiXCR was used to determine the CDR3 positions. For each individual, recombination models were inferred using an EM algorithm with the repgenHMM and IGoR tools. Shared clonotypes were analyzed with the tcR package in R, and sharing was normalized by the product of cloneset sizes. To study raw recombination free of thymic and clonal selection effects, out-of-frame nonproductive sequences were analyzed. TCRdb cleaned the public reads at Q25 with fastp, built clones with MiXCR and kept in-frame beta chains. Every CDR3 protein is listed once, alongside the most common genes and DNA of its rows. The authors' filters were not applied to this entry. Within this sample are 1.5 million to 2 million distinct CDR3 sequences, with more than 30% of them counted one time only. 0.25% to 0.3% of the sample comes from the top ten.

Every donor was a healthy Caucasian. Recombination joined TRBV20-1 with TRBJ2-3; TRBD1 could be the D gene, as 5 bases match. The TCR sequence derives from a newborn girl in good health. The sample consisted of cord blood. CDR3 region: CSAGVDRTDTQYF. The DNA sequence is as follows: TGCAGTGCAGGGGTAGACCGCACAGATACGCAGTATTTT.